One and the same sample provided the 13 T cell receptor beta chains below, sequenced in a study of T cells in Graves' hyperthyroidism and ophthalmopathy (dated by TCRdb to the late 2010s). The library was generated by multiplex PCR. The instrument given in TCRdb is Illumina HiSeq 2000. The TCR beta CDR3 regions were amplified from RNA transcripts. A first-round RT-PCR of the TCR CDR3 used the HTBI primer set with the Qiagen OneStep RT-PCR kit. TCRdb reanalyzed the raw reads on its own, using fastp at Q25 for trimming and MiXCR for clone calling, and kept in-frame beta chains. When rows share a CDR3 protein, they turn into one entry using the most common DNA and genes. In this sample the table shows around 700,000 distinct CDR3 sequences, roughly 20% of which occur a single time. The ten top clones hold 16% of the sample. Sequencing was carried out using blood. Receptors were obtained from a woman in her forties or fifties with Graves' hyperthyroidism that later progressed to Graves' ophthalmopathy.

This clonotype was counted ten times or more. The chain links TRBV13 to TRBJ1-2, with D possibly being TRBD1 (6 bases). Germline V CDR1 and CDR2: PRHDT, FYEKMQ (reference sequence). The length of the CDR3 is 15 residues. Trimming removed 4 bases from V and 3 bases from J, with 15 bases in between. CDR3 residues: CASSSRTAADYGYTF. In nucleotides, the CDR3 is TGTGCCAGCAGCTCGCGGACAGCAGCGGACTATGGCTACACCTTC.

The chain combines TRBV6-1 with TRBJ1-4; the D is unclear. Germline lookup yields CDR1 MNHNS and CDR2 SASEGT. This CDR3 region has 15 residues. V was shortened by 4 bases and J by 4 bases, with 13 bases between the two germline ends. CDR3 bases: TGTGCCAGCAGTGTGGAGGCGACGATTAATGAAAAACTGTTTTTT. It specifies CASSVEATINEKLFF.

This clonotype showed up many times. The chain links TRBV28 to TRBJ1-1, with D maybe TRBD1 (5 bases). V was cut by 6 bases and J by 1 base, with 15 bases left in between. The CDR3 totals 15 residues. Germline CDR1 reads MDHEN; CDR2 reads SYDVKM. The CDR3 DNA follows: TGTGCCAGCAGACCAACGGGACGCGCGAACACTGAAGCTTTCTTT. Translated, it gives CASRPTGRANTEAFF.

This clonotype showed up just a few times. The chain joins TRBV4-2 to TRBJ1-3; 7 positions agree with TRBD1. V was pared by 2 bases and J by 8 bases, with 6 bases of the junction left unmatched. CDR3 length equals 14 residues. Germline-derived CDR1 and CDR2 are LGHNA and YNFKEQ. The CDR3 DNA is TGTGCCAGCAGCCAAATAGGGGGGACAGACACCATATATTTT. Its protein is CASSQIGGTDTIYF.

DNA for the CDR3: TGTGCCAGCAGCGAAACAGGGGCCTGGACTGAAGCTTTCTTT. Encoded protein: CASSETGAWTEAFF. V gene TRBV7-3 combines with J gene TRBJ1-1, with 7 positions matching TRBD1. V shed 5 bases and J 5 bases; nucleotides not matched to a gene: 8. This CDR3 comprises 14 residues. Germline V lookup: CDR1 SGHTA, CDR2 FQGTGA.

The rearrangement uses TRBV5-4 and TRBJ2-2, with a weak D call TRBD1 (6 bases). Germline V gene lookup returns CDR1 SGHNT and CDR2 YYREEE (reference sequence). V lost 9 bases, J lost 9 bases, and 18 bases lay in between. The CDR3 runs to 13 residues. CDR3 protein: CANSFAGARELFF. The CDR3 DNA is TGTGCCAACAGTTTCGCAGGGGCCCGGGAGCTGTTTTTT.

In this sample, this clonotype turned up many times. The chain recombines TRBV12-3 or TRBV12-4 with TRBJ2-3; D is uncertain. V lost 3 bases and J lost 2, with 9 bases in between. This CDR3 contains 14 residues. The CDR3 reads CASSFSSPTDTQYF. Here the CDR3 DNA reads TGTGCCAGCAGTTTTTCTAGTCCCACAGATACGCAGTATTTT.

This clonotype was detected many times. The V gene is TRBV20-1, the J gene TRBJ1-1; TRBD1 agrees at 7 bases. Trimming took 5 bases from V and 3 from J; bases not matched to a gene: 9. The CDR3 extends over 14 amino acids. Germline CDR1 is DFQATT and CDR2 is SNEGSKA (reference sequence). The DNA of the CDR3 is TGCAGTGCTTTCACAGGGGAAGGGGACACTGAAGCTTTCTTT. This codes for CSAFTGEGDTEAFF.

This chain links TRBV7-9 with TRBJ1-1, with TRBD1 identical over 9 bases. The germline V gene encodes CDR1 SEHNR and CDR2 FQNEAQ (reference sequence). The CDR3 runs to 15 residues. V trimming: 6 bases; J trimming: 2 bases; junction bases outside the gene matches: 7. CDR3 protein: CASRRDRAYNTEAFF. In DNA, the CDR3 is TGTGCCAGCAGACGGGACAGGGCATATAACACTGAAGCTTTCTTT.

Ten or more counts support this clonotype. The chain has TRBV5-1 and TRBJ1-1, with D possibly TRBD1 on 6 matching bases. The germline CDR1 and CDR2 sequences are SGHRS and YFSETQ. CDR3 length: 13 amino acids. With 7 bases removed from V and 1 base from J, the gap between germline ends came to 11 bases. CDR3 amino acids: CASWAGENTEAFF. The CDR3 region has the DNA TGCGCCAGCTGGGCAGGGGAGAACACTGAAGCTTTCTTT.

The chain is built from TRBV19 and TRBJ2-5; 7 bases agree with TRBD1. The CDR3 has 16 amino acids. V shed 3 bases, J shed 1 base, and the junction held 8 bases outside the gene matches. Germline lookup yields CDR1 LNHDA and CDR2 SQIVND (reference sequence). CDR3 in amino acids: CASSMGTGDIQETQYF. The CDR3 DNA sequence: TGTGCCAGTAGTATGGGAACAGGGGATATCCAAGAGACCCAGTACTTC.

This clonotype was observed a handful of times. The chain has TRBV7-2 and TRBJ1-1; D not resolved. V shed 2 bases and J shed 4 bases, with 8 bases lying between them. The CDR3 is made up of 13 amino acids. Germline values: CDR1 SGHTA, CDR2 FQGNSA. The CDR3 nucleotides are TGTGCCAGCAGCTTACCATACAGCACTGAAGCTTTCTTT. Translating it yields CASSLPYSTEAFF.

This clonotype was picked up many times. This chain links TRBV29-1 with TRBJ2-5; possible D gene TRBD1, 5 bases. The CDR3 has 12 amino acids. The ends were cut back, 3 bases at V and 4 bases at J, with 9 bases in the middle. Germline lookup yields CDR1 SQVTM and CDR2 ANQGSEA. The CDR3 nucleotides read TGCAGCGTTGACCTAGGGGCAGAGACCCAGTACTTC. It encodes CSVDLGAETQYF.